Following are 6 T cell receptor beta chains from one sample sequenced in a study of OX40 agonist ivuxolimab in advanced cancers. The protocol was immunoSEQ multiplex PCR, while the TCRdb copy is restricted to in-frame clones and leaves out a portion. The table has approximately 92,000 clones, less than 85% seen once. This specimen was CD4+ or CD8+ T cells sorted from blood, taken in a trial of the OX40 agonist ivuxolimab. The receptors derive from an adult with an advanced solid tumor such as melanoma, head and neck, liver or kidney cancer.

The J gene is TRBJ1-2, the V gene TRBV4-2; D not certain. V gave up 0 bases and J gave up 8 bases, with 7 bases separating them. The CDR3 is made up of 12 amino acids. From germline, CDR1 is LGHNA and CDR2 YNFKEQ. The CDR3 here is CASSQDSGGYTF. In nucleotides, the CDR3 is TGTGCCAGCAGCCAAGATTCGGGGGGCTACACCTTC.

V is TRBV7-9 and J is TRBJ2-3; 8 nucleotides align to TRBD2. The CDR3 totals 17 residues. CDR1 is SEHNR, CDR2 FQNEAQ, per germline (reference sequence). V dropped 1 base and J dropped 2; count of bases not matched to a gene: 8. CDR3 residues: CASSLGISGTVTDTQYF. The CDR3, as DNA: TGTGCCAGCAGCTTAGGGATTAGCGGGACCGTCACAGATACGCAGTATTTT.

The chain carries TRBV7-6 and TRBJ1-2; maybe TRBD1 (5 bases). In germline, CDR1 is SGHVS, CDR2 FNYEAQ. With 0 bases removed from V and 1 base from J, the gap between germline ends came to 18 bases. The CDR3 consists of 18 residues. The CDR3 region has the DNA TGTGCCAGCAGCTTAGCCTGGTACCGGACACGAAGTAACTATGGCTACACCTTC. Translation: CASSLAWYRTRSNYGYTF.

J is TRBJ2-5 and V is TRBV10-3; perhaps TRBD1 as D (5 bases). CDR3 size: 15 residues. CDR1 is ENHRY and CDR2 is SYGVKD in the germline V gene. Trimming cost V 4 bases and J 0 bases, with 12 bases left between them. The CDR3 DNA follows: TGTGCCATCAGTGCTGTAGGGGCGTACCAAGAGACCCAGTACTTC. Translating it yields CAISAVGAYQETQYF.

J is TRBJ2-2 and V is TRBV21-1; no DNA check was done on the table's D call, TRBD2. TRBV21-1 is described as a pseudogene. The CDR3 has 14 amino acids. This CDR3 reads CASRDPRGTGELFF. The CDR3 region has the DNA TGTGCCAGCAGGGACCCGCGGGGAACCGGGGAGCTGTTTTTT.

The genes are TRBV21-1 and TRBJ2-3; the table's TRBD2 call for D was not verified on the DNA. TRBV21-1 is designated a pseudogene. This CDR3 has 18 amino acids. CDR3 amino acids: CASSKALYGRALTDTQYF. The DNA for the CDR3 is TGTGCCAGCAGCAAAGCGCTTTACGGGAGGGCCCTCACAGATACGCAGTATTTT.